What follows describes a single TCR beta chain. Per the authors' pipeline: Amplified reference gene primers provided the basis for estimating nucleated cell counts. Using immunoSEQ multiplex PCR, the repertoire was profiled, and TCRdb retains in-frame clones only, with some absent. V and J calls and clone size come straight from that table; D and trimming were deduced from the DNA. The table includes 200,000 to 250,000 clones, about 85% detected once. This sample is part of a study of blood T cell repertoires in COVID-19. At the level of the study: PBMCs, B-cell-depleted T cells, or T cells provided the cDNA or gDNA that made up the material.

This TCR was recovered from a man in his fifties or sixties who had recovered from COVID-19. The sequenced sample consisted of peripheral blood.

CDR3 region: CASRHGVEQYF. As DNA, the CDR3 is TGTGCCAGCAGGCACGGGGTCGAGCAGTACTTC. The chain is built from TRBV27 and TRBJ2-7; possible D gene TRBD2, 5 bases. This CDR3 is 11 amino acids long. Germline V gene data show CDR1 as MNHEY and CDR2 as SMNVEV (reference sequence). Trimming cost V 6 bases and J 6 bases, with 9 bases left between them.